This T cell receptor beta chain was retrieved from a study of PD-1 blockade in classical Hodgkin lymphoma. Each patient relapsed following autologous stem cell transplantation, and prior brentuximab vedotin exposure differed. Best outcomes ranged across complete response, partial response and progressive disease. Findings and caveats of the study: The study found that TCR diversity rose significantly by C4D1 in CD4+ but not CD8+ cells. Newly diagnosed patients reportedly had lower baseline TCR diversity than healthy donors.

CDR3 length: 15 amino acids. V gave up 6 bases and J gave up 6 bases; unmatched junction bases: 9. The V gene's germline CDR1 is ENHRY and CDR2 SYGVKD. About this clone itself: Its antigen is undetermined.

Using immunoSEQ multiplex PCR, the repertoire was profiled, and TCRdb retains in-frame clones only, with some absent. The sample lists 39,000 or so clones; 86% were seen once. This TCR derives from a human donor with classical Hodgkin lymphoma. Specimen: peripheral blood mononuclear cells (PBMCs), collected before the second cycle of nivolumab. V is TRBV10-3 and J is TRBJ2-1; 9 nucleotides agree with TRBD1. CDR3 nucleotide sequence: TGTGCCATCAGGCCCGGGACAGGGAATTTCAATGAGCAGTTCTTC. It codes for CAIRPGTGNFNEQFF.